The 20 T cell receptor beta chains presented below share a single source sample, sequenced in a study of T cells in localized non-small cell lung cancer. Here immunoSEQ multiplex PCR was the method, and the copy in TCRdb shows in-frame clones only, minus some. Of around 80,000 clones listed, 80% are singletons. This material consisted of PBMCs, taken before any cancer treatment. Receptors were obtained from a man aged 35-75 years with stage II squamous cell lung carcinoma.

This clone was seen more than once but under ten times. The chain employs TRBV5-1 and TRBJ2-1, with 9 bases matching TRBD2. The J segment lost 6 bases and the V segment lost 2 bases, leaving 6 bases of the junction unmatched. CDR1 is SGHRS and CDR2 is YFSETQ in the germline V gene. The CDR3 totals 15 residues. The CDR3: CASSFPVAGVNEQFF. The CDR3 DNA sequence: TGCGCCAGCAGCTTTCCGGTAGCGGGAGTCAATGAGCAGTTCTTC.

CDR3 loop: CASSYRDRVNYGYTF. The CDR3 region has the DNA TGTGCCAGCAGCTACCGGGACAGGGTGAACTATGGCTACACCTTC. The V gene is TRBV2, the J gene TRBJ1-2; the match to TRBD1 covers 9 bases. Germline CDR1 SNHLY, CDR2 FYNNEI. The CDR3 is 15 residues long. Unmatched junction bases numbered 7, after V lost 6 bases and J lost 2 bases.

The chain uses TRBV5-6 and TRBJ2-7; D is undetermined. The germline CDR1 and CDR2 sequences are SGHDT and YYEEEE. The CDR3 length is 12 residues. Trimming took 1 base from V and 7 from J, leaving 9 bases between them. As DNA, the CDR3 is TGTGCCAGCAGCTTGAAATGGCGAGAGCAGTACTTC. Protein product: CASSLKWREQYF.

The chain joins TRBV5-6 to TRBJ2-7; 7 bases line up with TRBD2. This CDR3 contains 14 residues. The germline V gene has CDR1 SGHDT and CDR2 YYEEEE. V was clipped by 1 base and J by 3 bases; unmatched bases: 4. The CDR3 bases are TGTGCCAGCAGCTTGCAGGCGGGAGTCTACGAGCAGTACTTC. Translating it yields CASSLQAGVYEQYF.

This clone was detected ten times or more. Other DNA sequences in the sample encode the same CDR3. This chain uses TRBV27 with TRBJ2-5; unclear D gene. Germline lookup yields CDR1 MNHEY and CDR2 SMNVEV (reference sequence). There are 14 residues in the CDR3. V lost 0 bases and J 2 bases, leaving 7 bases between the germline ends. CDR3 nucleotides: TGTGCCAGCAGTTTATCCCCCGCACAAGAGACCCAGTACTTC. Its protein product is CASSLSPAQETQYF.

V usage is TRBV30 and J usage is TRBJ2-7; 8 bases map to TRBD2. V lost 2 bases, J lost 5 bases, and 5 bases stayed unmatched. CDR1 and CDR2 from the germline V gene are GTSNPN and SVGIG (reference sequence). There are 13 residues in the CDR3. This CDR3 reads CAWSYGTRNEQYF. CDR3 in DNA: TGTGCCTGGAGTTACGGGACTAGGAACGAGCAGTACTTC.

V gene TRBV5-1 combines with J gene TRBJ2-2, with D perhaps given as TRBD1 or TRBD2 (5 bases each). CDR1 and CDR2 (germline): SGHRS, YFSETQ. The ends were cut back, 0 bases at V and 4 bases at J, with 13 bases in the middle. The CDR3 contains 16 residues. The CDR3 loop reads CASSLGGDLTTGELFF. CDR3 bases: TGCGCCAGCAGCTTGGGAGGGGATCTGACCACCGGGGAGCTGTTTTTT.

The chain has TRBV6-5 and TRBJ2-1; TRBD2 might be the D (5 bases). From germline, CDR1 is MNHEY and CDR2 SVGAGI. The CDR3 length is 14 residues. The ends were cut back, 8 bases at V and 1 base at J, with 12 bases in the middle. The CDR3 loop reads CASLNPGSYNEQFF. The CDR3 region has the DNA TGTGCCAGCCTCAATCCGGGATCCTACAATGAGCAGTTCTTC.

CDR3 nucleotide sequence: TGTGCCAGCAGCTCCTACAGGGGTAGTACTGAAGCTTTCTTT. The encoded protein is CASSSYRGSTEAFF. The rearrangement joins TRBV5-4 to TRBJ1-1; 7 bases match TRBD1. This CDR3 is 14 amino acids long. V trimming: 3 bases; J trimming: 5 bases; junction bases outside the gene matches: 7. Germline V CDR1 and CDR2: SGHNT, YYREEE (reference sequence).

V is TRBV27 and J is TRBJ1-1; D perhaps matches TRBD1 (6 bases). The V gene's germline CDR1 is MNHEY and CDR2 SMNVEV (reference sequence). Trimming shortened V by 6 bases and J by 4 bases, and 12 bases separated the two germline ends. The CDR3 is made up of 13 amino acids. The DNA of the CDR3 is TGTGCCAGCAGACAGGGAGGGGGCACTGAAGCTTTCTTT. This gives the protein CASRQGGGTEAFF.

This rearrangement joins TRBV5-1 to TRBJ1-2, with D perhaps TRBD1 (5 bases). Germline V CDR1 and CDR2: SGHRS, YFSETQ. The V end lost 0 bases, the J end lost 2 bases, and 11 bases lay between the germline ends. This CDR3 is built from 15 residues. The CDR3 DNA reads TGCGCCAGCAGCTTGGTAGGGGACCTAAACTATGGCTACACCTTC. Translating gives CASSLVGDLNYGYTF.

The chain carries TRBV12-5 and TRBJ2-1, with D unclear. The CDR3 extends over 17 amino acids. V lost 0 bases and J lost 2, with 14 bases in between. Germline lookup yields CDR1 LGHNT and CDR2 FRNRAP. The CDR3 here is CASGLVLNSLAYNEQFF. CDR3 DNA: TGTGCTAGTGGTTTGGTACTAAATAGTCTCGCCTACAATGAGCAGTTCTTC.

The CDR3 here is CASRAGGTNQPQHF. CDR3 nucleotides: TGTGCCAGCAGAGCCGGTGGGACCAATCAGCCCCAGCATTTT. This chain uses TRBV6-5 with TRBJ1-5, with TRBD1 as a possible D gene (5 bases). V lost 6 bases and J lost 3, with 12 bases in between. The CDR3 consists of 14 residues. Germline V gene lookup returns CDR1 MNHEY and CDR2 SVGAGI.

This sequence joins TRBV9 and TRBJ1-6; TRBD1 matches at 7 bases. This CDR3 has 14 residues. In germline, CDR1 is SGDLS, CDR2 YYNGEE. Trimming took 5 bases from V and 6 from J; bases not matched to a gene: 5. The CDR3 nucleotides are TGTGCCAGCAGGAGGGACAGCTCTAATTCACCCCTCCACTTT. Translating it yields CASRRDSSNSPLHF.

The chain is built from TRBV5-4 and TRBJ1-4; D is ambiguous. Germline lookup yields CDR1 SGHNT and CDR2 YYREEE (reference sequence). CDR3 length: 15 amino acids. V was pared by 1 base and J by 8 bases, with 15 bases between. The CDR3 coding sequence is TGTGCCAGCAGCTTGTCCGGGAACATGGCCGAAAAACTGTTTTTT. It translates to CASSLSGNMAEKLFF.

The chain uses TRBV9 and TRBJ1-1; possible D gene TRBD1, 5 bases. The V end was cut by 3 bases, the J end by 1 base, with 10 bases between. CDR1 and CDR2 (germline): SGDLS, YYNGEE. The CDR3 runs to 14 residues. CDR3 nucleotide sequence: TGTGCCAGCAGCGCCCTTGGGGGGAACACTGAAGCTTTCTTT. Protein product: CASSALGGNTEAFF. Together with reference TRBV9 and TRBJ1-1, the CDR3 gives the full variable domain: DSGVTQTPKHLITATGQRVTLRCSPRSGDLSVYWYQQSLDQGLQFLIQYYNGEERAKGNILERFSAQQFPDLHSELNLSSLELGDSALYFCASSALGGNTEAFFGQGTRLTVV.

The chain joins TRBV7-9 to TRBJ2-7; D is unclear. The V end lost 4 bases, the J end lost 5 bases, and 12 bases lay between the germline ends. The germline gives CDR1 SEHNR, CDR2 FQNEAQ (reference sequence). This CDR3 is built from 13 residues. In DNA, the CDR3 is TGTGCCAGCAGCTCACGGCAGTCCCACGAGCAGTACTTC. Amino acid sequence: CASSSRQSHEQYF.

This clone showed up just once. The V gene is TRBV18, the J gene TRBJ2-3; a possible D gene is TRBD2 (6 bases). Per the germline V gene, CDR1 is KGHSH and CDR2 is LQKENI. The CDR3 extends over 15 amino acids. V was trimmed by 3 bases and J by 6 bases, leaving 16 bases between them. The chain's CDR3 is CASSPRTVTRDTQYF. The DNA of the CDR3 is TGTGCCAGCTCACCCCGGACCGTGACTAGGGATACGCAGTATTTT.

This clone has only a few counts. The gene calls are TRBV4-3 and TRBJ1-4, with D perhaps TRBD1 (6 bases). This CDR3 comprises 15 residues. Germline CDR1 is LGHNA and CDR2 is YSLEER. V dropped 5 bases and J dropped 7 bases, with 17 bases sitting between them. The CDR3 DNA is TGCGCCAGCAGCGCCCAGATAGGGGGGGGTGAAAAACTGTTTTTT. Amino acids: CASSAQIGGGEKLFF.

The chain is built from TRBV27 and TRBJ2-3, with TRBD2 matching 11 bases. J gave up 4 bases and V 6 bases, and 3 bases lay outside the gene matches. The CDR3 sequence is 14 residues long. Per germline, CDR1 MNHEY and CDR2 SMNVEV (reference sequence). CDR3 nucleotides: TGTGCCAGCAGAACTAGCGGGGGCTCAGATACGCAGTATTTT. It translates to CASRTSGGSDTQYF.